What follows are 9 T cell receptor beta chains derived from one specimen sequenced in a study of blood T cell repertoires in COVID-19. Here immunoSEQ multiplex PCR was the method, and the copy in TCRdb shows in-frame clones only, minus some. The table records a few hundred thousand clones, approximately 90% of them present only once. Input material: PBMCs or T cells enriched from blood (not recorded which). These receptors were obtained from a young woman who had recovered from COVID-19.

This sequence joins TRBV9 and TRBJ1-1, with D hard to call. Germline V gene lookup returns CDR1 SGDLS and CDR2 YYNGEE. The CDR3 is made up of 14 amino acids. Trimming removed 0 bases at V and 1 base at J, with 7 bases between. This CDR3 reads CASSVAAGNTEAFF. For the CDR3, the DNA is TGTGCCAGCAGCGTAGCGGCAGGGAACACTGAAGCTTTCTTT.

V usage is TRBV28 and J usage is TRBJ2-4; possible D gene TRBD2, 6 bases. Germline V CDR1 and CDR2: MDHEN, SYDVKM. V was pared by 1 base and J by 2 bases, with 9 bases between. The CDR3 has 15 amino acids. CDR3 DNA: TGTGCCAGCAGTTTATCCGGGGGAACCAAAAACATTCAGTACTTC. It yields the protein CASSLSGGTKNIQYF.

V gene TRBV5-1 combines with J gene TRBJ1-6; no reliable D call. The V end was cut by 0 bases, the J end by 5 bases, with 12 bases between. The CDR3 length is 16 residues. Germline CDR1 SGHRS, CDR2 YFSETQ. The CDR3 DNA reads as TGCGCCAGCAGCTTGGCCGGTCAACAGAATAATTCACCCCTCCACTTT. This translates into CASSLAGQQNNSPLHF. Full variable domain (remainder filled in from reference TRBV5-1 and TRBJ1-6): KAGVTQTPRYLIKTRGQQVTLSCSPISGHRSVSWYQQTPGQGLQFLFEYFSETQRNKGNFPGRFSGRQFSNSRSEMNVSTLELGDSALYLCASSLAGQQNNSPLHFGNGTRLTVT.

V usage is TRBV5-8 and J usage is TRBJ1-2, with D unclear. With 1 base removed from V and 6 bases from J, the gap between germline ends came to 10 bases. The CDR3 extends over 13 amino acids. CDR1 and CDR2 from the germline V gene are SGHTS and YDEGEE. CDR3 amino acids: CASSLFTGDGYTF. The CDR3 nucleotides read TGTGCCAGCAGCTTGTTTACGGGAGATGGCTACACCTTC. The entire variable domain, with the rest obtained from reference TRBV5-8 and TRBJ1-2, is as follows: EAGVTQSPTHLIKTRGQQATLRCSPISGHTSVYWYQQALGLGLQFLLWYDEGEERNRGNFPPRFSGRQFPNYSSELNVNALELEDSALYLCASSLFTGDGYTFGSGTRLTVV.

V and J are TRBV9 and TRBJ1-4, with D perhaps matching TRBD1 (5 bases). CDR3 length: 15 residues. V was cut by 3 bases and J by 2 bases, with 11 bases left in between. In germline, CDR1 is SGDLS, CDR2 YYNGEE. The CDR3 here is CASSGPGVTNEKLFF. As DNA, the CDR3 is TGTGCCAGCAGCGGTCCGGGGGTGACTAATGAAAAACTGTTTTTT.

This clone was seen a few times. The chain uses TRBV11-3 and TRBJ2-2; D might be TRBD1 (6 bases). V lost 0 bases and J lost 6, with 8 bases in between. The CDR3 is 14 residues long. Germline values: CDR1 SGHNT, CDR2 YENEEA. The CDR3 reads CASSLDGGSGELFF. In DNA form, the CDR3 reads TGTGCCAGCAGCTTAGATGGGGGCTCCGGGGAGCTGTTTTTT.

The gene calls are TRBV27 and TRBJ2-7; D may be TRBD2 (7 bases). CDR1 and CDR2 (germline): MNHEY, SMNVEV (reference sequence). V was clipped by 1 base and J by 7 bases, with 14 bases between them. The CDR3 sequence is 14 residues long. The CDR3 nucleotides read TGTGCCAGCAGTTTATGGGCCAAGGGGGGGGAGCAGTACTTC. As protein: CASSLWAKGGEQYF.

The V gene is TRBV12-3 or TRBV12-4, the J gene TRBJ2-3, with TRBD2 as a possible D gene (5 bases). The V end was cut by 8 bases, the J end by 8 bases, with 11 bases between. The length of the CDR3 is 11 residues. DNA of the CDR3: TGTGCCAGCCTACGGGGAACTACGCAGTATTTT. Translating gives CASLRGTTQYF.

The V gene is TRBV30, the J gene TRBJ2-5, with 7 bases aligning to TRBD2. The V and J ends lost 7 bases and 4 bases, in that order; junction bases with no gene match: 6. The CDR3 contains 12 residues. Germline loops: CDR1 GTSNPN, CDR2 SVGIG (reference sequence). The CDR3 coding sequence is TGTGCCTCTTGGACGGGGGGAGAGACCCAGTACTTC. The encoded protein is CASWTGGETQYF.